A single sample gave rise to the 18 T cell receptor beta chains below, sequenced in a study of CXCR3-negative and CXCR3-positive naive CD8 T cells. These TCRs are of unknown antigen specificity. Study results and caveats: TRB CDR3s of CXCR3-positive naive cells were more hydrophobic than those of CXCR3-negative naive cells.

UMI labels and 5' RACE were used to prepare the TRB cDNA libraries. TCRdb reprocessed the 5' RACE reads, with one entry per CDR3 protein and no DNA. This sample's table has tens of thousands of distinct CDR3 sequences. Specimen: naive CXCR3+ CD8+ T cells from blood. Specified subset: CD45RO-CCR7+CD27+CD95- naive CD8+ T cells expressing CXCR3 (TNR3+). The receptors were gathered from a human donor in good health. Some clones in this sample may be carry-over from other donors' samples.

The gene calls are TRBV12-3 or TRBV12-4 and TRBJ2-5; as DNA is missing, the TRBD2 call by TCRdb cannot be tested. This CDR3 contains 14 residues. The CDR3 is CASSPSGSEETQYF.

The rearrangement links TRBV14 to TRBJ1-1. The CDR3 runs 11 residues. Germline-derived CDR1 and CDR2 are SGHDN and FVKESK. This chain's CDR3 is CASSQEPEAFF. The full variable domain, completed using reference TRBV14 and TRBJ1-1, is EAGVTQFPSHSVIEKGQTVTLRCDPISGHDNLYWYRRVMGKEIKFLLHFVKESKQDESGMPNNRFLAERTGGTYSTLKVQPAELEDSGVYFCASSQEPEAFFGQGTRLTVV.

The chain has TRBV7-3 and TRBJ2-2; TCRdb returns TRBD1, unconfirmable since there is no DNA. The CDR3 sequence is 14 residues long. Germline-derived CDR1 and CDR2 are SGHTA and FQGTGA. CDR3 loop: CASSSGSPTGELFF.

This rearrangement joins TRBV12-3 or TRBV12-4 to TRBJ2-5; the D call of TRBD1 rests on TCRdb alone, since no DNA is present to check it. CDR3 length: 16 residues. CDR3 sequence: CASSPVGTGGKETQYF.

The chain carries TRBV12-3 or TRBV12-4 and TRBJ2-2; the TRBD1 assignment by TCRdb is unverifiable without DNA. CDR3 length: 19 residues. The CDR3 sequence: CASSLGPQAGGWNTGELFF.

The V call is TRBV4-1, the J call TRBJ2-7. This CDR3 contains 13 residues. The germline V gene has CDR1 MGHRA and CDR2 YSYEKL. CDR3 region: CASSQEVSYEQYF.

The chain is built from TRBV29-1 and TRBJ2-7; TCRdb reports TRBD2, a call that lacks DNA to check it against. CDR1 is SQVTM and CDR2 is ANQGSEA in the germline V gene. CDR3 length equals 12 residues. CDR3 loop: CSVGGQREGQYF.

The chain is built from TRBV7-6 and TRBJ1-1; with no DNA, the TCRdb D assignment of TRBD1 cannot be verified. The CDR3 has 17 amino acids. CDR1 is SGHVS, CDR2 FNYEAQ, per germline. The CDR3 loop reads CASSLEESQGGATEAFF.

Here the CDR3 reads CASSQSHQGNTEAFF. The chain carries TRBV4-3 and TRBJ1-1; TCRdb's D gene call, TRBD1, goes unchecked for lack of DNA. CDR3 length equals 15 residues. Germline V lookup: CDR1 LGHNA, CDR2 YSLEER.

The chain employs TRBV10-3 and TRBJ2-7; TCRdb outputs TRBD1, but without DNA this stays unchecked. Per germline, CDR1 ENHRY and CDR2 SYGVKD. The CDR3 has 14 amino acids. CDR3: CAISEGTGLNEQYF.

The chain joins TRBV11-2 to TRBJ2-2. Germline CDR1 reads SGHAT; CDR2 reads FQNNGV. The CDR3 length is 13 residues. CDR3 in amino acids: CASSFFTTGELFF.

This chain uses TRBV6-1 with TRBJ1-1; without DNA, the TCRdb call of TRBD1 cannot be checked. Germline assignment: CDR1 MNHNS and CDR2 SASEGT. The CDR3 runs 13 residues. CDR3: CASSDRGFTEAFF.

The genes are TRBV7-7 and TRBJ2-2; as DNA is missing, the TRBD1 call by TCRdb cannot be tested. CDR3 length equals 14 residues. CDR1 SSHAT and CDR2 FNYEAQ come from the germline V gene (reference sequence). The CDR3 reads CASRPGANTGELFF.

The J gene is TRBJ2-3, the V gene TRBV4-3; TCRdb indicates TRBD2, and absent DNA this call remains unverified. Germline V CDR1 and CDR2: LGHNA, YSLEER. This CDR3 contains 15 residues. The CDR3 spells CASSQDERLTDTQYF.

This chain connects TRBV29-1 to TRBJ2-7. This CDR3 has 11 amino acids. Per germline, CDR1 SQVTM and CDR2 ANQGSEA. This CDR3 reads CSALNSYEQYF.

This chain joins TRBV9 and TRBJ2-7. The CDR3 is made up of 14 amino acids. Germline CDR1 reads SGDLS; CDR2 reads YYNGEE. The CDR3 spells CASSATARSYEQYF.

The genes are TRBV28 and TRBJ1-1. This CDR3 contains 15 residues. Germline loops: CDR1 MDHEN, CDR2 SYDVKM. The CDR3 protein is CASNPAGGMRTEAFF.

This chain joins TRBV28 and TRBJ2-3. Germline-derived CDR1 and CDR2 are MDHEN and SYDVKM. CDR3 length: 14 amino acids. The CDR3 here is CASTGSSSTDTQYF.